This T cell receptor beta chain was obtained from a study of chemoradiotherapy in HPV16-positive cancers. Over chemoradiotherapy, repertoires were sampled more than once. Here immunoSEQ multiplex PCR was the method, and the copy in TCRdb shows in-frame clones only, minus some. The sample has 5,100 or so clones, around 72% seen once. Germline CDR1 reads SQVTM; CDR2 reads ANQGSEA. The CDR3 sequence is 13 residues long. V was shortened by 4 bases and J by 3 bases, with 13 bases between the two germline ends. This clone has more than one count but fewer than ten. The TCR sequence derives from a human donor with HPV-associated anogenital cancer. This chain joins TRBV29-1 and TRBJ2-7, with D unresolved. The specimen was tumor tissue, collected from a patient who underwent chemoradiotherapy. This chain's CDR3 is CSVGPSQSYEQYF. The CDR3 DNA sequence: TGCAGCGTTGGCCCTTCACAAAGCTACGAGCAGTACTTC.